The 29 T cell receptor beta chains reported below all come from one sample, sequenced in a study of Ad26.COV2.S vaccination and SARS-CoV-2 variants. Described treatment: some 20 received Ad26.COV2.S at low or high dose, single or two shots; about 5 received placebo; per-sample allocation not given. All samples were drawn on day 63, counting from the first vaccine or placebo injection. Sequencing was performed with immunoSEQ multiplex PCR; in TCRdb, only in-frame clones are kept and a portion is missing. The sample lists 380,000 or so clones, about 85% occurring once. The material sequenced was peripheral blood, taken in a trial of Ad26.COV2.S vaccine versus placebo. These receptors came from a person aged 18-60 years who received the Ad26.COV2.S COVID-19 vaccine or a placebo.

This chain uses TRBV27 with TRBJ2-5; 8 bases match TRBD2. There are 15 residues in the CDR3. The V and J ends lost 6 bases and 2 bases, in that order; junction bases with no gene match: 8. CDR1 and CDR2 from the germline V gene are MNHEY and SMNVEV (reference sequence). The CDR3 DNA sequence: TGTGCCAGCAGACAAACGACTAGCGCACAAGAGACCCAGTACTTC. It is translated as CASRQTTSAQETQYF.

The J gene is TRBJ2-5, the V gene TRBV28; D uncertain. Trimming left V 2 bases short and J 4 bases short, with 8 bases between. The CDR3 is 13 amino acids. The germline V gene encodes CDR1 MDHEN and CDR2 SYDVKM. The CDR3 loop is CASSLQFPETQYF. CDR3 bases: TGTGCCAGCAGTTTACAGTTTCCAGAGACCCAGTACTTC.

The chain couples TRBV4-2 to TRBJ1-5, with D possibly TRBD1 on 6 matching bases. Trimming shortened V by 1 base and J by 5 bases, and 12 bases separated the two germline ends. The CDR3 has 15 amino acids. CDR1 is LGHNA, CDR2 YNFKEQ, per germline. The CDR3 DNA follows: TGTGCCAGCAGCCAAGTGGACAGCGGAGATCAGCCCCAGCATTTT. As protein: CASSQVDSGDQPQHF.

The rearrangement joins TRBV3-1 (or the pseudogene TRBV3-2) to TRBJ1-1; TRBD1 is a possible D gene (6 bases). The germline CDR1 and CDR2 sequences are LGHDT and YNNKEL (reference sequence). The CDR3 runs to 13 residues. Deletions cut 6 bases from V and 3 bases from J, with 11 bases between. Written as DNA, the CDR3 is TGTGCCAGCAGTGACAGGAGGGACACTGAAGCTTTCTTT. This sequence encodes CASSDRRDTEAFF.

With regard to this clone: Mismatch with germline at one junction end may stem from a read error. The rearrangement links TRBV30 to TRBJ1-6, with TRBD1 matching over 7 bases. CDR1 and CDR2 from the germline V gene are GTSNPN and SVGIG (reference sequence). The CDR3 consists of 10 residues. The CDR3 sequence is CAGPFPTGPF. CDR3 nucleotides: TGTGCCGGACCGTTCCCGACAGGGCCCTTT.

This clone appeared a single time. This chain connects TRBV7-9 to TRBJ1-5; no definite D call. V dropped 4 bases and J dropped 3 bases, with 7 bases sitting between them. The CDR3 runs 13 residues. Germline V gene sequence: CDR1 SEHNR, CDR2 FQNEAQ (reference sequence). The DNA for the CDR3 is TGTGCCAGCAGCTCCCGGGACAATCAGCCCCAGCATTTT. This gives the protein CASSSRDNQPQHF.

In DNA, the CDR3 is TGTGCCAGTAGTATAGGCGGCCTCACTGAAGCTTTCTTT. Protein product: CASSIGGLTEAFF. This chain connects TRBV19 to TRBJ1-1; D gene ambiguous. The germline V and J ends were trimmed by 1 base and 4 bases, with 7 bases remaining between them. Germline loops: CDR1 LNHDA, CDR2 SQIVND (reference sequence). CDR3 size: 13 residues. Supplemented by reference TRBV19 and TRBJ1-1, the full variable domain reads DGGITQSPKYLFRKEGQNVTLSCEQNLNHDAMYWYRQDPGQGLRLIYYSQIVNDFQKGDIAEGYSVSREKKESFPLTVTSAQKNPTAFYLCASSIGGLTEAFFGQGTRLTVV.

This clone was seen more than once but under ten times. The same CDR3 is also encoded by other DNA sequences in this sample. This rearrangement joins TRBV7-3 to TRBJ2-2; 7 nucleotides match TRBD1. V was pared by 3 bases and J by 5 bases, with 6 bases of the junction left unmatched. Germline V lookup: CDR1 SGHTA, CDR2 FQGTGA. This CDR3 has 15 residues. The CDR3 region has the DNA TGTGCCAGCAGCTTCCGGACAGGAGCAACCGGGGAGCTGTTTTTT. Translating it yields CASSFRTGATGELFF.

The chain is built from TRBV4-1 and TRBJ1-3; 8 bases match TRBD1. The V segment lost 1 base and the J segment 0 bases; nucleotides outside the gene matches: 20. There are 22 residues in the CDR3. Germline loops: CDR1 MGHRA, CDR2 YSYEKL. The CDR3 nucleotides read TGCGCCAGCAGCCAAGGGGGTGGGGGACAGGTTCGTTCGGGAGGCTCTGGAAACACCATATATTTT. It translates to CASSQGGGGQVRSGGSGNTIYF.

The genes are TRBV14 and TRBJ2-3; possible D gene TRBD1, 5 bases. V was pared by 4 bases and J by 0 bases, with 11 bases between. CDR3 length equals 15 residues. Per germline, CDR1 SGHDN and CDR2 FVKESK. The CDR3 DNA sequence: TGTGCCAGCAGCCGATTAACAGGAAGCACAGATACGCAGTATTTT. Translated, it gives CASSRLTGSTDTQYF.

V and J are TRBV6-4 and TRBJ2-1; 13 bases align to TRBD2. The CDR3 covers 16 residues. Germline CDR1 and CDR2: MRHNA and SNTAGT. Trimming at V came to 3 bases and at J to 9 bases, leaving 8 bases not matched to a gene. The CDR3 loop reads CASSEGGTSGMSEQFF. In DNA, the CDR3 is TGTGCCAGCAGTGAGGGAGGGACTAGCGGGATGAGTGAGCAGTTCTTC.

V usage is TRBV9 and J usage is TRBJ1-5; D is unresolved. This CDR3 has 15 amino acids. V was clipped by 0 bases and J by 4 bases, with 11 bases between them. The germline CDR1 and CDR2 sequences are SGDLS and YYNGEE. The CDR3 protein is CASSVGPTGNQPQHF. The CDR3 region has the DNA TGTGCCAGCAGCGTAGGCCCAACTGGGAATCAGCCCCAGCATTTT.

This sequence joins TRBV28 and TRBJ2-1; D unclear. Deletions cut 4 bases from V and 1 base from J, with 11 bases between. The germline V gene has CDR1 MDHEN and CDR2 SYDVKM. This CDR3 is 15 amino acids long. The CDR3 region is CASSWSSWSYNEQFF. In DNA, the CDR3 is TGTGCCAGCAGTTGGTCTTCGTGGTCCTACAATGAGCAGTTCTTC.

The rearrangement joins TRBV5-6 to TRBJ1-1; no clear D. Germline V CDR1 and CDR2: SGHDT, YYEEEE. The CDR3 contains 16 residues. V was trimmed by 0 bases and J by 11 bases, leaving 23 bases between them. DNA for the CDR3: TGTGCCAGCAGCTTGGGGGCTGCAGAAAACTTAAAACAGGCTTTCTTT. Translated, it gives CASSLGAAENLKQAFF.

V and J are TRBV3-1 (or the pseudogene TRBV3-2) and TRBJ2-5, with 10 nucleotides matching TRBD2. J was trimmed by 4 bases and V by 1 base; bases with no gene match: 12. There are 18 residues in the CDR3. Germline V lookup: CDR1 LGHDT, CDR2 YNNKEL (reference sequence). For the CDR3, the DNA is TGTGCCAGCAGCCAAGGGGGGCTAGCGGGAGATTTTGTAGAGACCCAGTACTTC. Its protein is CASSQGGLAGDFVETQYF.

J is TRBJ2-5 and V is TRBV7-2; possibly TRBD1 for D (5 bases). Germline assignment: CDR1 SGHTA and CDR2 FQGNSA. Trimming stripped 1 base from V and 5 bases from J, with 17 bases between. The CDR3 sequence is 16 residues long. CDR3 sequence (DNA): TGTGCCAGCAGCTTAGTGTTGAGTGGGCAGGGCGAGACCCAGTACTTC. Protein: CASSLVLSGQGETQYF. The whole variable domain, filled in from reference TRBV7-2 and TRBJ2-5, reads GAGVSQSPSNKVTEKGKDVELRCDPISGHTALYWYRQSLGQGLEFLIYFQGNSAPDKSGLPSDRFSAERTGGSVSTLTIQRTQQEDSAVYLCASSLVLSGQGETQYFGPGTRLLVL.

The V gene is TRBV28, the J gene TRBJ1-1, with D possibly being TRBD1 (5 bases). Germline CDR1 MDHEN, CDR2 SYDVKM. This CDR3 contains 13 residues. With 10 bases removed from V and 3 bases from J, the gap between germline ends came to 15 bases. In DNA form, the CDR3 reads TGTGCCACCTATCTGAAAGGGGACACTGAAGCTTTCTTT. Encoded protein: CATYLKGDTEAFF.

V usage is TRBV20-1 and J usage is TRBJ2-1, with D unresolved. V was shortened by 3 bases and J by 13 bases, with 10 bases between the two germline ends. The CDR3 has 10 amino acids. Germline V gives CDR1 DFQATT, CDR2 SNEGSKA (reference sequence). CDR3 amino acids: CSASGGAQFF. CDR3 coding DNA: TGCAGTGCTAGTGGCGGCGCTCAGTTCTTC.

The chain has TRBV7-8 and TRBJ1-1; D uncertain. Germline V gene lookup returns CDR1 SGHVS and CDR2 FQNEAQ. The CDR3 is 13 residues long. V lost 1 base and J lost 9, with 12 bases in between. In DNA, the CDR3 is TGTGCCAGCAGCTTAGGTGCACAAGCTCAAGCTTTCTTT. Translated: CASSLGAQAQAFF.

CDR3 in amino acids: CATSRNNEQFF. Written as DNA, the CDR3 is TGTGCCACCAGCAGAAACAATGAGCAGTTCTTC. The V and J genes are TRBV15 and TRBJ2-1, with D unresolved. Germline V CDR1 and CDR2: LNHNV, YYDKDF (reference sequence). The CDR3 consists of 11 residues. V dropped 2 bases and J dropped 5 bases, with 1 base sitting between them.

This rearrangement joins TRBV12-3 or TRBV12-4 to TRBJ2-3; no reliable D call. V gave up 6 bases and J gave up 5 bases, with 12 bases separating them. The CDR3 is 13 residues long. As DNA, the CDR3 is TGTGCCAGCAGGCGCGGCCTTGGAGATACGCAGTATTTT. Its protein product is CASRRGLGDTQYF.

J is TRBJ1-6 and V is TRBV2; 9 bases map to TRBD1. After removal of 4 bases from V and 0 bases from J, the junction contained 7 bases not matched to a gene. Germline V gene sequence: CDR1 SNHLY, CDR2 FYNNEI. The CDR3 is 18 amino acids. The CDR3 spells CASSVPGTGSSYNSPLHF. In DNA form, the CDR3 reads TGTGCCAGCAGTGTTCCGGGGACAGGGAGCTCCTATAATTCACCCCTCCACTTT.

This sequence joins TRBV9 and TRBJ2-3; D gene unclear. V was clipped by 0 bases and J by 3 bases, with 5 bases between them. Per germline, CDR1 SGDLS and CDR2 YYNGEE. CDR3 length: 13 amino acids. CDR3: CASSVAATDTQYF. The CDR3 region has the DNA TGTGCCAGCAGCGTAGCTGCAACAGATACGCAGTATTTT.

The CDR3 sequence is CASSLRDSPTEAFF. The CDR3 coding sequence is TGCGCCAGCAGCCTCCGGGACAGCCCCACTGAAGCTTTCTTT. This chain connects TRBV4-3 to TRBJ1-1; 7 bases map to TRBD1. There are 14 residues in the CDR3. Trimming removed 4 bases from V and 4 bases from J; junction bases left unmatched: 6. Germline values: CDR1 LGHNA, CDR2 YSLEER.

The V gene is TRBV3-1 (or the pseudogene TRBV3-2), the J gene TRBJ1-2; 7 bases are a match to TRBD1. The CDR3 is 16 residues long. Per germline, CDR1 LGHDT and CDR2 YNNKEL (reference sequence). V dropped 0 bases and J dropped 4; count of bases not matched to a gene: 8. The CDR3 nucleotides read TGTGCCAGCAGCCAAGAGACGGGACAGTCCGCCTATGGCTACACCTTC. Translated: CASSQETGQSAYGYTF.

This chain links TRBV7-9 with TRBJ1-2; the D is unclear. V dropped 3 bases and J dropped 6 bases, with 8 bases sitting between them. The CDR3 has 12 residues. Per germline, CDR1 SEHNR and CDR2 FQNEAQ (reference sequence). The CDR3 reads CASSFGENGYTF. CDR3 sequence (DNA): TGTGCCAGCAGCTTTGGGGAGAATGGCTACACCTTC.

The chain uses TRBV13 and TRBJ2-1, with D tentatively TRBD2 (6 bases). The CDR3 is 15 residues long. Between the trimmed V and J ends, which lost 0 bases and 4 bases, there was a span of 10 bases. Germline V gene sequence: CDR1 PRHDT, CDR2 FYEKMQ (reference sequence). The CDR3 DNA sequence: TGTGCCAGCAGCTTAGGACTAGCCGTTTACAATGAGCAGTTCTTC. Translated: CASSLGLAVYNEQFF.

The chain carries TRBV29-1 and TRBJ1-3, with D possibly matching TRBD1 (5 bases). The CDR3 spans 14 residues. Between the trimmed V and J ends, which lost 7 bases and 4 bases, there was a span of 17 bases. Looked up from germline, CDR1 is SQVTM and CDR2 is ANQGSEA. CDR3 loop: CSADPGSSGNTIYF. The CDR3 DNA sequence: TGCAGCGCTGACCCAGGGTCATCGGGAAACACCATATATTTT.

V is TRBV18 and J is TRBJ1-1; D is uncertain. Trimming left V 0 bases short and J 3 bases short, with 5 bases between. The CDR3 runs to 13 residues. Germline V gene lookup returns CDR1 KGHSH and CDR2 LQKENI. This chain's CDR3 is CASSPPADTEAFF. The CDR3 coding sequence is TGTGCCAGCTCACCACCGGCGGACACTGAAGCTTTCTTT.